What follows describes a single TCR beta chain. Its specificity is unknown. This entry belongs to a study of response to subunit inactivated influenza vaccine. General study points: Authors suggested each seasonal influenza vaccination recruits few new T cells.

This CDR3 spans 13 amino acids. The germline V gene has CDR1 MDHEN and CDR2 SYDVKM. V lost 6 bases to trimming and J lost 2 bases, with 11 bases between them. TCRdb analysed the RT-PCR reads with MiXCR anew, one entry per CDR3 protein. Here the sample spans more than 550,000 distinct CDR3 sequences, roughly 10% being singletons. The receptor was isolated from a man in his fifties or sixties who received an inactivated influenza vaccine. Sequenced material: PBMCs from blood, taken on the day of vaccination. The chain combines TRBV28 with TRBJ2-7, with unresolved D. The CDR3 DNA reads TGTGCCAGCAGCAACCCTGGGGCCTACGAGCAGTACTTC. This codes for CASSNPGAYEQYF.